The 31 T cell receptor beta chains below come from one sample, sequenced in a study of CXCR3-negative and CXCR3-positive naive CD8 T cells (dated by TCRdb to about 2019). The listed sequencing device is NextSeq 550. The Human TCR Profiling Kit (MiLaboratory) was used to make UMI-labeled 5' RACE TRB cDNA libraries. With the reads reprocessed by TCRdb, a single entry stands for each CDR3 protein sequence and no DNA is reported. In this sample's table one finds over 55,000 distinct CDR3 sequences. The ten largest account for 23% of the sample. The sample taken for sequencing was memory CD8+ T cells from blood. The sample's cell subset or site label, decoded: conventional CD8+ memory T cells (TMEM), sorted as controls. The receptors were sampled from a human donor in good health. Some clones in this sample may be carry-over from other donors' samples.

The V gene is TRBV7-9, the J gene TRBJ2-7; TCRdb designates TRBD1, a call that cannot be tested without DNA. Germline loops: CDR1 SEHNR, CDR2 FQNEAQ (reference sequence). The CDR3 totals 13 residues. The CDR3 reads CASSRQETYEQYF.

This chain uses TRBV15 with TRBJ1-1. Germline CDR1 and CDR2: LNHNV and YYDKDF (reference sequence). The CDR3 has 15 residues. The CDR3 reads CATRFGESMNTEAFF.

This chain connects TRBV29-1 to TRBJ1-1. This CDR3 is 13 amino acids long. CDR1 and CDR2 (germline): SQVTM, ANQGSEA. Here the CDR3 reads CSAQGPRDTEAFF.

The chain uses TRBV7-9 and TRBJ2-2; the TCRdb D gene call, TRBD2, has no DNA to confirm it. Germline lookup yields CDR1 SEHNR and CDR2 FQNEAQ (reference sequence). CDR3 length: 15 residues. CDR3 sequence: CASSLSSGIHGELFF.

The rearrangement links TRBV5-1 to TRBJ2-1; the D call of TRBD1 rests on TCRdb alone, since no DNA is present to check it. CDR1 is SGHRS and CDR2 is YFSETQ in the germline V gene. The CDR3 has 16 amino acids. The CDR3 region is CASSSSRDSYYNEQFF.

The genes are TRBV15 and TRBJ1-1; TCRdb selects TRBD1, and the lack of DNA leaves this call unchecked. The CDR3 is made up of 14 amino acids. The V gene's germline CDR1 is LNHNV and CDR2 YYDKDF (reference sequence). The CDR3 sequence: CATSFGPGDTEAFF.

V and J are TRBV7-8 and TRBJ2-3; absent DNA, TCRdb's TRBD2 call cannot be checked. The CDR3 has 17 amino acids. CDR1 is SGHVS and CDR2 is FQNEAQ in the germline V gene. CDR3 loop: CASSASIAGGFTDTQYF.

The chain has TRBV7-9 and TRBJ2-7. The CDR3 consists of 15 residues. Germline CDR1 and CDR2: SEHNR and FQNEAQ (reference sequence). The CDR3 sequence: CASSLADRGSYEQYF.

The gene calls are TRBV20-1 and TRBJ2-7. The germline V gene encodes CDR1 DFQATT and CDR2 SNEGSKA (reference sequence). The CDR3 totals 15 residues. The CDR3 spells CSARDLASEPYEQYF.

This chain links TRBV12-3 or TRBV12-4 with TRBJ2-1; TCRdb designates TRBD2, a call that cannot be tested without DNA. CDR3 length equals 15 residues. The CDR3 reads CASSLASGGGNEQFF.

V usage is TRBV14 and J usage is TRBJ2-7. CDR1 is SGHDN and CDR2 is FVKESK in the germline V gene. This CDR3 comprises 15 residues. CDR3 loop: CASSQEVETLYEQYF. Full variable domain (outside the CDR3, taken from reference TRBV14 and TRBJ2-7): EAGVTQFPSHSVIEKGQTVTLRCDPISGHDNLYWYRRVMGKEIKFLLHFVKESKQDESGMPNNRFLAERTGGTYSTLKVQPAELEDSGVYFCASSQEVETLYEQYFGPGTRLTVT.

V and J are TRBV20-1 and TRBJ2-1. CDR1 and CDR2 from the germline V gene are DFQATT and SNEGSKA (reference sequence). CDR3 length: 13 residues. The CDR3 sequence is CSAPLPSYNEQFF.

V and J are TRBV29-1 and TRBJ2-1; there is no DNA to check the TCRdb D call of TRBD2. The germline gives CDR1 SQVTM, CDR2 ANQGSEA. CDR3 length: 14 residues. CDR3: CSVITSGGGNEQFF.

This rearrangement joins TRBV12-3 or TRBV12-4 to TRBJ1-5. This CDR3 is built from 12 residues. The CDR3 sequence is CASSLRGQPQHF.

CDR3 protein: CASSTRTDNYNEQFF. The chain uses TRBV28 and TRBJ2-1; TCRdb returns TRBD1, unconfirmable since there is no DNA. The length of the CDR3 is 15 residues. Germline CDR1 and CDR2: MDHEN and SYDVKM.

The chain uses TRBV5-1 and TRBJ2-1; no DNA is available, so the TRBD2 call from TCRdb remains unchecked. Looked up from germline, CDR1 is SGHRS and CDR2 is YFSETQ. The CDR3 covers 15 residues. CDR3: CASSLESGVYNEQFF.

V usage is TRBV20-1 and J usage is TRBJ1-2; TCRdb outputs TRBD1, but without DNA this stays unchecked. Per germline, CDR1 DFQATT and CDR2 SNEGSKA (reference sequence). This CDR3 contains 13 residues. CDR3: CSAREIAGYGYTF.

V usage is TRBV28 and J usage is TRBJ2-7; TCRdb proposes TRBD2, but this gene call is untestable without DNA. The CDR3 sequence is 16 residues long. Germline assignment: CDR1 MDHEN and CDR2 SYDVKM. CDR3 amino acids: CASSSARTSGGYEQYF.

CDR3 in amino acids: CASSFLGGWRSYNEQFF. The chain employs TRBV28 and TRBJ2-1; TCRdb reports TRBD1, a call that lacks DNA to check it against. This CDR3 contains 17 residues. Germline CDR1 reads MDHEN; CDR2 reads SYDVKM.

The chain carries TRBV6-2 or TRBV6-3 and TRBJ2-2; TCRdb picks TRBD1, but there is no DNA to check that call. Germline V CDR1 and CDR2: MNHEY, SVGEGT. The CDR3 sequence is 15 residues long. CDR3: CASSYWDRNTGELFF.

The V and J genes are TRBV7-2 and TRBJ2-3. The CDR3 runs to 15 residues. Germline CDR1 is SGHTA and CDR2 is FQGNSA. CDR3 region: CASSLASGATDTQYF.

V usage is TRBV7-2 and J usage is TRBJ2-1; as DNA is missing, the TRBD2 call by TCRdb cannot be tested. From germline, CDR1 is SGHTA and CDR2 FQGNSA. This CDR3 spans 15 amino acids. The CDR3 sequence is CASSFGLAGGNEQFF.

The chain has TRBV20-1 and TRBJ2-4; TCRdb's D call, TRBD1, is unchecked because there is no DNA. Germline values: CDR1 DFQATT, CDR2 SNEGSKA (reference sequence). There are 17 residues in the CDR3. This CDR3 reads CSATQGDVTLAKNIQYF.

V is TRBV20-1 and J is TRBJ1-3. Germline V gives CDR1 DFQATT, CDR2 SNEGSKA (reference sequence). The CDR3 length is 18 residues. The CDR3 spells CSARGVGKKKNSGNTIYF.

The rearrangement links TRBV19 to TRBJ2-3. The germline V gene has CDR1 LNHDA and CDR2 SQIVND (reference sequence). This CDR3 spans 15 amino acids. The CDR3 protein is CASSVSAFSTDTQYF.

This chain uses TRBV6-2 or TRBV6-3 with TRBJ1-1. There are 14 residues in the CDR3. The germline CDR1 and CDR2 sequences are MNHEY and SVGEGT. The CDR3 loop reads CASSYGALSAEAFF.

The CDR3 sequence: CSVPGGSGYYEQYF. The genes are TRBV29-1 and TRBJ2-7; without DNA, the TCRdb call of TRBD2 cannot be checked. Germline V gene data show CDR1 as SQVTM and CDR2 as ANQGSEA. This CDR3 spans 14 amino acids.

V is TRBV9 and J is TRBJ2-3; TCRdb picks TRBD1, but there is no DNA to check that call. The CDR3 spans 14 residues. The germline V gene encodes CDR1 SGDLS and CDR2 YYNGEE. The chain's CDR3 is CASSGGASTDTQYF. The variable domain in full, with the rest retrieved from reference TRBV9 and TRBJ2-3, is DSGVTQTPKHLITATGQRVTLRCSPRSGDLSVYWYQQSLDQGLQFLIQYYNGEERAKGNILERFSAQQFPDLHSELNLSSLELGDSALYFCASSGGASTDTQYFGPGTRLTVL.

The genes are TRBV6-6 and TRBJ1-5. CDR1 and CDR2 from the germline V gene are MNHNY and SVGAGI (reference sequence). The CDR3 consists of 14 residues. CDR3 region: CASSLQGMTQPQHF.

The chain recombines TRBV29-1 with TRBJ1-3; as DNA is missing, the TRBD1 call by TCRdb cannot be tested. There are 12 residues in the CDR3. Germline V CDR1 and CDR2: SQVTM, ANQGSEA. This CDR3 is CSVQGAGNTIYF.

The chain employs TRBV5-1 and TRBJ1-1; TCRdb names TRBD1, which stays unverified in the absence of DNA. This CDR3 contains 16 residues. Per the germline V gene, CDR1 is SGHRS and CDR2 is YFSETQ. CDR3 sequence: CASSRGPVGGATEAFF. Full variable domain (rest looked up from reference TRBV5-1 and TRBJ1-1): KAGVTQTPRYLIKTRGQQVTLSCSPISGHRSVSWYQQTPGQGLQFLFEYFSETQRNKGNFPGRFSGRQFSNSRSEMNVSTLELGDSALYLCASSRGPVGGATEAFFGQGTRLTVV.